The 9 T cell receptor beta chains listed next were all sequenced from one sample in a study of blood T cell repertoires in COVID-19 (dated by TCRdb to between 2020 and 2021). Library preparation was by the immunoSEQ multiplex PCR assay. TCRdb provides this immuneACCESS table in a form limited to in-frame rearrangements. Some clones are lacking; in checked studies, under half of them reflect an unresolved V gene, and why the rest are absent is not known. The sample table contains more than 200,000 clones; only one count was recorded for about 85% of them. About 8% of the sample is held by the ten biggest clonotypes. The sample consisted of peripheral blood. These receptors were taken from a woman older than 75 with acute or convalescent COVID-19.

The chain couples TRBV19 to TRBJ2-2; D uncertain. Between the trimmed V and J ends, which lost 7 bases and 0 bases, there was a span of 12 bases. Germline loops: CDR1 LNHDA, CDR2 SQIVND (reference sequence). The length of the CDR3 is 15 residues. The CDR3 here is CASNPSPSNTGELFF. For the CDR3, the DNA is TGTGCCAGTAACCCCAGTCCGTCGAACACCGGGGAGCTGTTTTTT.

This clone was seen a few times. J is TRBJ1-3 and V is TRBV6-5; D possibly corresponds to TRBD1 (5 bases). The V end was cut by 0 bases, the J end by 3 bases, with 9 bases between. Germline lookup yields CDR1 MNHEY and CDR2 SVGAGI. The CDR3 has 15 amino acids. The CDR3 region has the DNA TGTGCCAGCAGTTACTCTAAAGGGGATGGAAACACCATATATTTT. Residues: CASSYSKGDGNTIYF.

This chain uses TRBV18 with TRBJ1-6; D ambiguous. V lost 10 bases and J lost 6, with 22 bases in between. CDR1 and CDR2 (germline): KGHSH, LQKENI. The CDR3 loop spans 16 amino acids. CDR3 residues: CATTTEAARFNSPLHF. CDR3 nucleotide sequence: TGTGCCACCACCACGGAGGCCGCTAGGTTTAATTCACCCCTCCACTTT.

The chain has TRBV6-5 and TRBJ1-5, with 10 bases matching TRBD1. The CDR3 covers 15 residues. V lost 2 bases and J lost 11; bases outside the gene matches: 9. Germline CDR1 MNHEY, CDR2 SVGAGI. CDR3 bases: TGTGCCAGCAGTTACAACGGACAGGGGGTGGGGACCCAGCATTTT. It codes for CASSYNGQGVGTQHF.

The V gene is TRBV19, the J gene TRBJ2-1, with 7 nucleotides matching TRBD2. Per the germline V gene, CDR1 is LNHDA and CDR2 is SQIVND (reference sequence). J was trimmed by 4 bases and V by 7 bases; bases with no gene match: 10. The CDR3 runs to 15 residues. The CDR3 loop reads CASTKLGGEYNEQFF. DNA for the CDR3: TGTGCCAGTACCAAGTTGGGGGGGGAGTACAATGAGCAGTTCTTC.

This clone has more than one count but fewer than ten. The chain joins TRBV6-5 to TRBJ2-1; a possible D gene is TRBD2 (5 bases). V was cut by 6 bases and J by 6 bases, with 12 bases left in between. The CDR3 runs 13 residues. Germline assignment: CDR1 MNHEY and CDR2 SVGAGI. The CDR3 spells CASRRRLSNEQFF. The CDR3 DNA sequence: TGTGCCAGCAGACGGAGGCTGAGCAATGAGCAGTTCTTC.

CDR3 nucleotide sequence: TGTGCCAGCGGTACTAGCGGGGGGCATCGGGAGCAGTACTTC. Translation: CASGTSGGHREQYF. The chain links TRBV7-9 to TRBJ2-7, with TRBD2 identical over 12 bases. V shed 8 bases, J shed 7 bases, and the junction held 9 bases outside the gene matches. CDR1 and CDR2 from the germline V gene are SEHNR and FQNEAQ (reference sequence). This CDR3 spans 14 amino acids. Based on the CDR3 plus reference TRBV7-9 and TRBJ2-7, the full variable domain is DTGVSQNPRHKITKRGQNVTFRCDPISEHNRLYWYRQTLGQGPEFLTYFQNEAQLEKSRLLSDRFSAERPKGSFSTLEIQRTEQGDSAMYLCASGTSGGHREQYFGPGTRLTVT.

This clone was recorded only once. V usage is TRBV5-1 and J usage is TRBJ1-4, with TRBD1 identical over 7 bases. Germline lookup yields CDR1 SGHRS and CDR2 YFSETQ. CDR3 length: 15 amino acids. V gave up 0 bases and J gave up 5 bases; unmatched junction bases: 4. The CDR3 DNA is TGCGCCAGCAGCTTGGGACAGGGTGAGAATGAAAAACTGTTTTTT. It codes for CASSLGQGENEKLFF.

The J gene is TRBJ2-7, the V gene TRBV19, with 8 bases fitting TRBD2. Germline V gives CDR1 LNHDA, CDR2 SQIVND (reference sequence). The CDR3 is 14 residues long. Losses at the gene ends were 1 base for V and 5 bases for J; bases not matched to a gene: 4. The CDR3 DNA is TGTGCCAGTAGTATAGCGGGGGGGTTGAACGAGCAGTACTTC. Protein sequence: CASSIAGGLNEQYF.